The TCR beta chain under discussion was sequenced for a study of cytomegalovirus exposure and HLA in healthy donors. Regarding the study as a whole: The Asian-associated ancestry cluster reportedly had fewer N-insertions than the approximately 700-donor mean in a later analysis. Some V segments could not be told apart, so they were left out, TRBV6-2 and TRBV6-3 among them. Sequences of the TCR beta chain were said to predict the HLA-A and HLA-B alleles of most subjects accurately.

V lost 1 base, J lost 1 base, and 8 bases lay in between. In germline, CDR1 is MNHEY, CDR2 SMNVEV (reference sequence). There are 14 residues in the CDR3. For this clone: Its antigen remains unknown.

The primer mix had 60 Vbeta and 13 Jbeta primers. Only in-frame clones appear in the TCRdb table, and some are missing; sequencing was by immunoSEQ multiplex PCR. The sample holds around 120,000 clones, around three quarters seen once. Sequenced: PBMCs. This receptor was taken from a man aged 25 to 45 in good health and CMV-seronegative. V usage is TRBV27 and J usage is TRBJ2-7; no reliable D call. This CDR3 reads CASSLFVQSYEQYF. The CDR3 DNA reads TGTGCCAGCAGTTTATTCGTCCAGTCCTACGAGCAGTACTTC.